This TCR beta chain emerged from a study of beta chain features in type 1 diabetes. Findings and caveats of the study: There was a moderate but significant shortening of TCRB CDR3s in all four CD4+ subsets of Type 1 diabetes patients.

Since all of the isolated RNA was reverse transcribed, expressed TCRB transcripts were what got sequenced. This table comes from immunoSEQ multiplex PCR, and its TCRdb copy is limited to in-frame clones, with some not included. The table includes tens of thousands of clones, roughly 63% detected once. This clone was seen more than once but under ten times. The antigen is not known. The germline V gene encodes CDR1 MNHEY and CDR2 SVGAGI. CDR3 length equals 14 residues. The V gene lost 6 bases and the J gene lost 6 bases, with 17 bases spanning the gap. The sequenced sample consisted of stem cell memory CD4+ T cells from blood. The receptor was derived from a woman aged 25 to 45 with type 1 diabetes. The chain carries TRBV6-5 and TRBJ1-1; D is ambiguous. CDR3 sequence reads: CASSRDSYGAEAFF. In DNA, the CDR3 is TGTGCCAGCAGCCGAGACTCGTATGGCGCTGAAGCTTTCTTT.